A selection of T cell receptor beta chains follows, all from one sample in a study of blood T cells in healthy people across ages. TCRdb recomputed calls from the 5' RACE reads with MiXCR, one row per CDR3 protein. This sample has around 1.5 million distinct CDR3 sequences; around 39% occur once, and the top ten carry 7% to 9%. Sequencing was carried out using blood. Every receptor here comes from a woman under 30 in good health. Each CDR3 is given without its conserved first and last residue. The order of the fields is V gene, J gene, CDR3 protein.

>TRBV4-1|TRBJ2-1
ASSHRGDRISYNEQF
>TRBV20-1|TRBJ2-3
SAIGTPKSDAQY
>TRBV20-1|TRBJ2-7
SARDTETGGLNEQY
>TRBV12-3/TRBV12-4|TRBJ2-1
ASSRGGVYEQF
>TRBV4-2|.
ASSQDWGGWGAKSIQY
>TRBV7-9|.
ASSGTSGADYNEQY
>TRBV14|TRBJ2-7
ASSQDLSSSWQY
>TRBV13|TRBJ1-6
ASSLGTGKASPLH
>TRBV3-1|TRBJ2-4
ASSQGAGIIKNIQY
>TRBV5-1|TRBJ2-5
ASSIPRASGYNEQY
>TRBV6-1|TRBJ1-5
ASSEVSGYQPQH
>TRBV27|TRBJ2-3
ASSPLKSSGSTDTQY
>TRBV6-4|TRBJ2-5
ASWRTQY
>TRBV12-3/TRBV12-4|TRBJ2-7
ASSLNRVNEQY
>TRBV29-1|TRBJ2-1
SVPPGLYGRAQF
>TRBV6-4|TRBJ2-1
ASRTDEDEQF
>TRBV4-1|.
ASTIGTGTYEQY
>TRBV2|TRBJ2-5
ASSGPWSEQY
>TRBV15|TRBJ2-6
ATREAGPNVLT
>TRBV12-3/TRBV12-4|TRBJ1-2
ASSSGQGFGYT
>TRBV7-6|TRBJ2-1
ASSRPQGFSYNEQF
>TRBV6-1|.
ASSDGLAAGYYEQY
>TRBV28|TRBJ2-4
ASSLGAAAWDIQY
>TRBV25-1|TRBJ2-7
ASSEYYTSYEQY
>TRBV12-3/TRBV12-4|TRBJ1-1
ASSYRWGEGTEAF
>TRBV5-5|TRBJ2-2
ASSLTINTGELF
>TRBV6-6|TRBJ1-2
ASSSGPTEGYT
>TRBV7-8|TRBJ2-7
ASTPYEPYEQY
>TRBV20-1|TRBJ2-1
SAREPVSDEQF
>TRBV10-3|TRBJ1-1
AISEDRYTEAF
>TRBV20-1|TRBJ2-5
SARAGGVETQY
>TRBV20-1|TRBJ2-7
GARLGGMGKAYEQY
>TRBV3-1|TRBJ1-1
ASSQDGTRNTEAF
>TRBV29-1|TRBJ1-2
SVGRGLDGYT
>TRBV10-3|TRBJ2-5
AISGGGLYQETQY
>TRBV19|.
ASSPRAASYNEQY